Shown below are 32 T cell receptor beta chains from a single sample sequenced in a study of shared clonotypes between healthy human individuals. TCRdb's copy holds only in-frame clones and misses some; the assay was immunoSEQ multiplex PCR. The data contain over a million clones, 75% to 80% of them singletons. Sequenced material: memory CD4+ T cells from PBMCs. Subset noted: CD45RA-negative fraction. The receptor set was obtained from a man aged 18-30 years in good health. Some clones in this sample may be carry-over from other donors' samples.

The rearrangement links TRBV5-5 to TRBJ2-6, with D perhaps given as TRBD1 or TRBD2 (5 bases each). V was pared by 5 bases and J by 2 bases, with 14 bases between. In germline, CDR1 is SGHKS, CDR2 YYEKEE (reference sequence). The length of the CDR3 is 16 residues. CDR3 loop: CASSFTGLTGANVLTF. DNA for the CDR3: TGTGCCAGCAGTTTTACGGGGCTTACTGGGGCCAACGTCCTGACTTTC.

The chain is built from TRBV20-1 and TRBJ1-2; D perhaps matches TRBD1 (5 bases). This CDR3 is built from 10 residues. Germline CDR1 DFQATT, CDR2 SNEGSKA (reference sequence). The V end lost 7 bases, the J end lost 7 bases, and 10 bases lay between the germline ends. The chain's CDR3 is CSGQSVGYTF. The CDR3 nucleotides are TGCAGTGGACAGAGTGTTGGCTACACCTTC.

This clone was detected a few times. The chain carries TRBV5-6 and TRBJ1-5; no clear D gene. The germline V and J ends were trimmed by 1 base and 5 bases, with 13 bases remaining between them. CDR1 and CDR2 from the germline V gene are SGHDT and YYEEEE. The CDR3 is 15 residues long. The CDR3: CASSLYRTTHQPQHF. The DNA for the CDR3 is TGTGCCAGCAGCTTGTACAGAACTACACATCAGCCCCAGCATTTT.

The table lists this clone with a few counts. The chain couples TRBV5-4 to TRBJ2-3, with TRBD2 matching over 9 bases. Unmatched junction bases numbered 4, after V lost 5 bases and J lost 0 bases. The V gene's germline CDR1 is SGHNT and CDR2 YYREEE (reference sequence). The CDR3 extends over 15 amino acids. The CDR3 DNA sequence: TGTGCCAGCAGACCGACTAGCGGTAGCACAGATACGCAGTATTTT. Protein: CASRPTSGSTDTQYF.

This chain joins TRBV5-4 and TRBJ1-4; D may be TRBD1 (6 bases). Germline assignment: CDR1 SGHNT and CDR2 YYREEE (reference sequence). The V end was cut by 4 bases, the J end by 7 bases, with 14 bases between. The CDR3 totals 14 residues. The CDR3 reads CASSPTGFGEKLFF. The CDR3 bases are TGTGCCAGCAGCCCCACAGGGTTTGGTGAAAAACTGTTTTTT.

This chain's CDR3 is CASSIAGTDASWYGYTF. The DNA for the CDR3 is TGTGCCAGTAGTATAGCCGGGACAGATGCCTCGTGGTATGGCTACACCTTC. V is TRBV19 and J is TRBJ1-2, with 7 bases identical to TRBD1. The trim removed 1 base at V and 5 bases at J, leaving 13 bases unmatched. The CDR3 consists of 17 residues. Germline V lookup: CDR1 LNHDA, CDR2 SQIVND (reference sequence).

The J gene is TRBJ2-7, the V gene TRBV27, with 8 bases that match TRBD2. V lost 1 base and J lost 0; bases outside the gene matches: 5. The germline CDR1 and CDR2 sequences are MNHEY and SMNVEV (reference sequence). The CDR3 spans 16 residues. The CDR3 region is CASSLLESGSSYEQYF. CDR3 coding DNA: TGTGCCAGCAGTTTATTAGAAAGCGGGAGCTCCTACGAGCAGTACTTC.

The gene calls are TRBV21-1 and TRBJ1-5. TRBV21-1 is a pseudogene locus. This CDR3 region has 14 residues. This CDR3 reads CASSRGGSLEPQHF. The CDR3 DNA reads as TGTGCCAGCAGCCGGGGGGGGAGTTTGGAGCCCCAGCATTTT.

The chain recombines TRBV7-9 with TRBJ2-7, with a possible D match to TRBD2 (6 bases). This CDR3 has 17 residues. Trimming left V 2 bases short and J 0 bases short, with 17 bases between. From germline, CDR1 is SEHNR and CDR2 FQNEAQ (reference sequence). The CDR3 bases are TGTGCCAGCAGCTTAAGTGTCTCGAGGGAGGTCTCCTACGAGCAGTACTTC. It yields the protein CASSLSVSREVSYEQYF.

The rearrangement uses TRBV6-5 and TRBJ1-2; no clear D. CDR3 length: 13 residues. Trimming removed 2 bases from V and 2 bases from J, with 6 bases in between. CDR1 is MNHEY, CDR2 SVGAGI, per germline. CDR3 amino acids: CASSYDKNYGYTF. In DNA, the CDR3 is TGTGCCAGCAGTTACGACAAGAACTATGGCTACACCTTC.

In this sample, this clone turned up a few times. This sequence joins TRBV28 and TRBJ1-2, with TRBD1 matching over 11 bases. CDR1 MDHEN and CDR2 SYDVKM come from the germline V gene. Trimming at V came to 2 bases and at J to 6 bases, leaving 5 bases not matched to a gene. This CDR3 has 15 residues. In DNA form, the CDR3 reads TGTGCCAGCAGTTTAATAGGACAGGGGGCCCATGGCTACACCTTC. Amino acids: CASSLIGQGAHGYTF.

V gene TRBV27 combines with J gene TRBJ1-1; 10 nucleotides align to TRBD1. The germline V gene has CDR1 MNHEY and CDR2 SMNVEV (reference sequence). The V and J ends lost 5 bases and 8 bases, in that order; junction bases with no gene match: 11. This CDR3 is 15 amino acids long. Here the CDR3 reads CASSQNRDRGAEAFF. The CDR3 coding sequence is TGTGCCAGCAGTCAGAACCGGGACAGGGGAGCCGAAGCTTTCTTT.

V is TRBV19 and J is TRBJ1-1; 7 positions match TRBD1. The V and J ends lost 5 bases and 5 bases, in that order; junction bases with no gene match: 8. The CDR3 totals 14 residues. Per germline, CDR1 LNHDA and CDR2 SQIVND (reference sequence). CDR3 amino acids: CASSWDSDTTEAFF. CDR3 nucleotides: TGTGCCAGTAGTTGGGACAGTGACACGACTGAAGCTTTCTTT. The whole variable domain, filled in from reference TRBV19 and TRBJ1-1, reads DGGITQSPKYLFRKEGQNVTLSCEQNLNHDAMYWYRQDPGQGLRLIYYSQIVNDFQKGDIAEGYSVSREKKESFPLTVTSAQKNPTAFYLCASSWDSDTTEAFFGQGTRLTVV.

J is TRBJ2-3 and V is TRBV5-1; 8 bases line up with TRBD2. CDR1 is SGHRS and CDR2 is YFSETQ in the germline V gene. The V and J ends lost 3 bases and 4 bases, in that order; junction bases with no gene match: 4. This CDR3 has 14 residues. The CDR3 nucleotides are TGCGCCAGCAGCTGGGGACTAGACGCAGATACGCAGTATTTT. This encodes CASSWGLDADTQYF. Filled out from reference TRBV5-1 and TRBJ2-3, the complete variable domain reads KAGVTQTPRYLIKTRGQQVTLSCSPISGHRSVSWYQQTPGQGLQFLFEYFSETQRNKGNFPGRFSGRQFSNSRSEMNVSTLELGDSALYLCASSWGLDADTQYFGPGTRLTVL.

The chain couples TRBV15 to TRBJ2-1; D uncertain. Trimming cost V 3 bases and J 6 bases, with 18 bases left between them. In germline, CDR1 is LNHNV, CDR2 YYDKDF (reference sequence). The CDR3 consists of 16 residues. The CDR3 loop reads CATSRDLDPTSNEQFF. CDR3 coding DNA: TGTGCCACCAGCAGGGATCTAGACCCTACCAGCAATGAGCAGTTCTTC. Variable domain in full (rest from reference TRBV15 and TRBJ2-1): DAMVIQNPRYQVTQFGKPVTLSCSQTLNHNVMYWYQQKSSQAPKLLFHYYDKDFNNEADTPDNFQSRRPNTSFCFLDIRSPGLGDTAMYLCATSRDLDPTSNEQFFGPGTRLTVL.

In regard to this clone: Other DNA sequences from this sample encode an identical CDR3 as well. This chain uses TRBV10-3 with TRBJ2-7; D is possibly TRBD1 (6 bases). Looked up from germline, CDR1 is ENHRY and CDR2 is SYGVKD. Trimming pared 2 bases from V and 2 bases from J, leaving 7 bases between. The CDR3 spans 13 residues. The CDR3 here is CAISEAGAYEQYF. The CDR3 DNA reads TGTGCCATCAGTGAGGCAGGGGCCTACGAGCAGTACTTC.

V gene TRBV14 combines with J gene TRBJ2-1, with 10 bases aligning to TRBD2. The CDR3 has 21 residues. In germline, CDR1 is SGHDN, CDR2 FVKESK. The V segment lost 0 bases and the J segment 1 base; nucleotides outside the gene matches: 15. The DNA for the CDR3 is TGTGCCAGCAGCCAAGATTGGAGTAGCGGGAGGACGCCCTATTCCTACAATGAGCAGTTCTTC. Amino acids: CASSQDWSSGRTPYSYNEQFF.

Regarding this clone: A much more abundant neighbour one base away suggests this may be a read error. V and J are TRBV2 and TRBJ2-2, with a tentative D call TRBD2 (5 bases). Germline assignment: CDR1 SNHLY and CDR2 FYNNEI. The CDR3 runs 11 residues. The CDR3 DNA sequence: TGTGCCAGCAGGGGCACCGGGGAGCTGTCTTTT. This codes for CASRGTGELSF.

J is TRBJ2-1 and V is TRBV25-1; 9 bases align to TRBD2. CDR3 length: 16 amino acids. Germline-derived CDR1 and CDR2 are MGHDK and SYGVNS. J gave up 9 bases and V 1 base, and 10 bases lay outside the gene matches. This CDR3 is CASSEWVSGSSGEQFF. The DNA of the CDR3 is TGTGCCAGCAGTGAATGGGTTAGCGGGAGTTCGGGTGAGCAGTTCTTC.

The chain uses TRBV7-3 and TRBJ2-7; 9 bases fit TRBD2. The CDR3 spans 14 residues. Germline CDR1 is SGHTA and CDR2 is FQGTGA. With V trimmed by 3 bases and J by 7 bases, 7 bases remained unmatched. The CDR3 DNA reads TGTGCCAGCAGCTTGCGGGAGGGCCAAGGGGAGCAGTACTTC. Translation gives CASSLREGQGEQYF.

Of note for this clone: Distinct nucleotide sequences in the sample also encode this CDR3. The chain uses TRBV9 and TRBJ2-5; TRBD2 aligns across 11 bases. Per germline, CDR1 SGDLS and CDR2 YYNGEE. The CDR3 extends over 18 amino acids. V gave up 0 bases and J gave up 2 bases; unmatched junction bases: 9. Written as DNA, the CDR3 is TGTGCCAGCAGCGTAGGAACTAGCGGGAGCCTGGGGCAAGAGACCCAGTACTTC. This gives the protein CASSVGTSGSLGQETQYF.

The rearrangement links TRBV5-1 to TRBJ2-1, with D hard to call. V was cut by 5 bases and J by 10 bases, with 16 bases left in between. CDR1 and CDR2 (germline): SGHRS, YFSETQ. This CDR3 comprises 13 residues. CDR3: CASRDGPTDEQFF. The CDR3 nucleotides read TGCGCCAGCAGGGATGGCCCCACCGACGAGCAGTTCTTC.

This clone appeared a few times. The V and J genes are TRBV28 and TRBJ1-2; 7 nucleotides match TRBD1. There are 15 residues in the CDR3. CDR1 and CDR2 (germline): MDHEN, SYDVKM. J gave up 1 base and V 6 bases, and 8 bases lay outside the gene matches. Here the CDR3 reads CASSFGQADNYGYTF. As DNA, the CDR3 is TGTGCCAGCAGCTTCGGACAGGCTGATAACTATGGCTACACCTTC.

The rearrangement joins TRBV30 to TRBJ2-1; TRBD2 matches 9 bases. V dropped 3 bases and J dropped 8; count of bases not matched to a gene: 14. Germline assignment: CDR1 GTSNPN and CDR2 SVGIG (reference sequence). This CDR3 has 16 amino acids. The CDR3 sequence is CAWRPPRGRAGDEQFF. The DNA of the CDR3 is TGTGCCTGGAGGCCTCCCCGCGGGAGGGCCGGGGATGAGCAGTTCTTC.

The chain carries TRBV9 and TRBJ1-1; D is uncertain. Germline lookup yields CDR1 SGDLS and CDR2 YYNGEE. The CDR3 is 15 amino acids. V was cut by 0 bases and J by 4 bases, with 13 bases left in between. This CDR3 is CASSVGAGHGTEAFF. CDR3 sequence (DNA): TGTGCCAGCAGCGTAGGTGCGGGTCACGGCACTGAAGCTTTCTTT.

A few counts support this clone. The rearrangement uses TRBV10-3 and TRBJ2-1; 13 nucleotides line up with TRBD2. The V gene end was trimmed by 2 bases and the J gene end by 6 bases; junction bases not matched to a gene: 13. This CDR3 region has 19 residues. Germline CDR1 is ENHRY and CDR2 is SYGVKD. The CDR3 DNA reads TGTGCCATCAGTGAGGCGTTAACTAGCGGGAGGGCAAGGGCCAATGAGCAGTTCTTC. This gives the protein CAISEALTSGRARANEQFF.

This clone was seen more than once but under ten times. V is TRBV6-1 and J is TRBJ2-7; D may be TRBD2 (7 bases). Trimming took 4 bases from V and 6 from J, leaving 13 bases between them. CDR3 length equals 13 residues. Per germline, CDR1 MNHNS and CDR2 SASEGT. DNA of the CDR3: TGTGCCAGCAGTGGCTACAGGGAGGGCGAGCAGTACTTC. This encodes CASSGYREGEQYF.

This clone appeared a few times. The CDR3 nucleotides are TGTGCCAGCAGCCCTCTAGCGGGAGGCGGATACAATGAGCAGTTCTTC. Translation: CASSPLAGGGYNEQFF. The chain recombines TRBV2 with TRBJ2-1; TRBD2 matches 11 bases. J was trimmed by 4 bases and V by 6 bases; bases with no gene match: 8. CDR1 SNHLY and CDR2 FYNNEI come from the germline V gene. There are 16 residues in the CDR3.

This clone has more than one count but fewer than ten. This chain links TRBV6-6 with TRBJ1-1; perhaps TRBD1 as D (5 bases). The germline V and J ends were trimmed by 8 bases and 4 bases, with 23 bases remaining between them. The CDR3 is 16 amino acids. Germline V gives CDR1 MNHNY, CDR2 SVGAGI (reference sequence). CDR3 nucleotides: TGTGCCAGCCCCTCGGGACCCCACCGTGTAGGCACTGAAGCTTTCTTT. This encodes CASPSGPHRVGTEAFF.

This sequence joins TRBV5-1 and TRBJ2-6, with no clear D. This CDR3 has 16 amino acids. The V gene's germline CDR1 is SGHRS and CDR2 YFSETQ. V was clipped by 1 base and J by 0 bases, with 8 bases between them. The CDR3 nucleotides read TGCGCCAGCAGCTTGTTTGGGCCCTCTGGGGCCAACGTCCTGACTTTC. Translating it yields CASSLFGPSGANVLTF.

This chain uses TRBV7-8 with TRBJ1-5; D unclear. V dropped 4 bases and J dropped 3 bases, with 7 bases sitting between them. Germline V gene data show CDR1 as SGHVS and CDR2 as FQNEAQ. The CDR3 extends over 13 amino acids. CDR3 region: CASSSTFNQPQHF. The CDR3 DNA follows: TGTGCCAGCAGCTCTACATTCAATCAGCCCCAGCATTTT.

V usage is TRBV30 and J usage is TRBJ2-6; 8 bases map to TRBD1. There are 19 residues in the CDR3. Germline loops: CDR1 GTSNPN, CDR2 SVGIG (reference sequence). Unmatched junction bases numbered 18, after V lost 8 bases and J lost 0 bases. DNA of the CDR3: TGTGCCGCCACCTCCCGGGACAGGAGTACTATCTCTGGGGCCAACGTCCTGACTTTC. Its protein is CAATSRDRSTISGANVLTF.